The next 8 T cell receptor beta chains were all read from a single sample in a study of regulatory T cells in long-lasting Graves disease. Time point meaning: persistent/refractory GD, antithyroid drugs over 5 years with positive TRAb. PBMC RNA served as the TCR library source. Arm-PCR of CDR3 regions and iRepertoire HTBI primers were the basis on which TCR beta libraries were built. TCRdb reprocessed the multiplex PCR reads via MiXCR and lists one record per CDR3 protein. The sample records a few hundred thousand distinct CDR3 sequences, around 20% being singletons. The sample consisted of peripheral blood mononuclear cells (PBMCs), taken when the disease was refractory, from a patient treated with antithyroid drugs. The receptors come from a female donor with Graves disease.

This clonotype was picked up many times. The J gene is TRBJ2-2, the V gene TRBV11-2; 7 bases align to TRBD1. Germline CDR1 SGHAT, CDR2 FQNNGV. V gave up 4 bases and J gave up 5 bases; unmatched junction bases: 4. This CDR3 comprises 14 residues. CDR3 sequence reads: CASSSIQGTGELFF. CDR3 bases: TGTGCCAGCAGCTCAATACAGGGGACCGGGGAGCTGTTTTTT.

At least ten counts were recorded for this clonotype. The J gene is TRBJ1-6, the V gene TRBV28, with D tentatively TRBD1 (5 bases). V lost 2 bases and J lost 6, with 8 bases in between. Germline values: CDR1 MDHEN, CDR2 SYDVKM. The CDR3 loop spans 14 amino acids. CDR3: CASSLTTANSPLHF. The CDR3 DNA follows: TGTGCCAGCAGTTTAACGACAGCTAATTCACCCCTCCACTTT. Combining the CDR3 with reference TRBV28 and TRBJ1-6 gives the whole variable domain DVKVTQSSRYLVKRTGEKVFLECVQDMDHENMFWYRQDPGLGLRLIYFSYDVKMKEKGDIPEGYSVSREKKERFSLILESASTNQTSMYLCASSLTTANSPLHFGNGTRLTVT.

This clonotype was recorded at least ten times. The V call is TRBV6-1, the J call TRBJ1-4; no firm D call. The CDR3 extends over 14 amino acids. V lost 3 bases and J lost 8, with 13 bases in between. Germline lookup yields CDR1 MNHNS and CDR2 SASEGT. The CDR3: CASSDGRRKEKLFF. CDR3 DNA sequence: TGTGCCAGCAGTGACGGGAGGCGGAAAGAAAAACTGTTTTTT.

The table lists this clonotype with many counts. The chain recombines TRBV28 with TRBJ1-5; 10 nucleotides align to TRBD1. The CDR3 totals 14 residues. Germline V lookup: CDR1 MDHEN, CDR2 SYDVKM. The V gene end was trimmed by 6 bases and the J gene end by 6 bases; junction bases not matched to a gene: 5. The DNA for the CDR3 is TGTGCCAGCAGACCGGGACAGGGGTTTCAGCCCCAGCATTTT. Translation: CASRPGQGFQPQHF.

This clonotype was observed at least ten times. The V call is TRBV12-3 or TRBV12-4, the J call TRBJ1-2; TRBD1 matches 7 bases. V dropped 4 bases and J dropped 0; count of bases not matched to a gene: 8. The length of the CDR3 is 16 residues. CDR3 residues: CASSYQQGTTNYGYTF. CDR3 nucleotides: TGTGCCAGCAGTTACCAACAGGGGACTACTAACTATGGCTACACCTTC.

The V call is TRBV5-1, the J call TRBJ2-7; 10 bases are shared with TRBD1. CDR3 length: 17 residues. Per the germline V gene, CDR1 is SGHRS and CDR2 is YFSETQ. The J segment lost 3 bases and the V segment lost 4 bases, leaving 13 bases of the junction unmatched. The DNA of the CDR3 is TGCGCCAGCAGCACCGGGACAGGGGTGTCCGGGGTCTACGAGCAGTACTTC. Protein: CASSTGTGVSGVYEQYF.

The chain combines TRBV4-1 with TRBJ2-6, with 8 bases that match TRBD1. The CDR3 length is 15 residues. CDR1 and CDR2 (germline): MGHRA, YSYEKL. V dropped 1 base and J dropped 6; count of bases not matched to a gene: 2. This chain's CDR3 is CASSQADREANVLTF. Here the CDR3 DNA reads TGCGCCAGCAGCCAAGCGGACAGGGAGGCCAACGTCCTGACTTTC.

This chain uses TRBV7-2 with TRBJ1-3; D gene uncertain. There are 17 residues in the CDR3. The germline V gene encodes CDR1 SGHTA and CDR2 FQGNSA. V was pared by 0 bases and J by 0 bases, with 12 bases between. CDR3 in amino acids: CASSLADQPSSGNTIYF. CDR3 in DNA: TGTGCCAGCAGCTTAGCGGACCAGCCGAGCTCTGGAAACACCATATATTTT.